This TCR beta chain was captured in a study of T cells expressing NK-cell markers. Study in general: The TCR beta repertoires were obtained from sorted CD3+CD56+NKG2C+, CD3+CD56+NKG2C- and CD3+CD56-NKG2C+ T cells. Study-level findings and limits: Also leading the CD3+CD56-NKG2C+ fraction in a few donors were these clonotypes.

Worth noting for this clonotype: What it binds is not known.

TCRdb processed the 5' RACE reads again and assigns one entry to each CDR3 protein, with no DNA. This sample contains fewer than 550,000 distinct CDR3 sequences. This CDR3 has 15 amino acids. The V gene's germline CDR1 is MNHNS and CDR2 SASEGT. Material: blood T cells: a sorted CD56 or NKG2C T cell subset, CD4+ or CD8+ T cells, or bulk PBMC T cells (not recorded which). This TCR was recovered from a woman in her forties or fifties in good health. The V gene is TRBV6-1, the J gene TRBJ2-7; TCRdb reports TRBD2, a call that lacks DNA to check it against. The CDR3 protein is CASSEMVAGGLEQYF.